This TCR beta chain stems from a study of T cell responses to AZD1222 COVID-19 vaccine. Study findings and constraints: Most donors were white British and more were female, and clonal diversity was possibly underestimated. Researchers took repertoire samples only after the peak T cell response had come. It was only a handful of AZD1222 recipients who were seropositive at baseline.

CDR1 and CDR2 (germline): SGDLS, YYNGEE. V shed 4 bases and J 1 base; nucleotides not matched to a gene: 11. This CDR3 has 18 residues. Generated by immunoSEQ multiplex PCR, the TCRdb table keeps only in-frame clones and is missing some. Altogether roughly 120,000 clones are present, 88% being singletons, with the ten largest covering roughly 3.8%. Regarding this clone: Its antigen is undetermined.

Sequenced material: peripheral blood, taken 28 days after the second AZD1222 dose. The chain uses TRBV9 and TRBJ2-1; 10 positions match TRBD2. The source is an adult who received the AZD1222 COVID-19 vaccine. The CDR3 DNA sequence: TGTGCCAGCAGCTCAAGGACTAGCGGTGGTGTATCCTACAATGAGCAGTTCTTC. Amino acid sequence: CASSSRTSGGVSYNEQFF. Variable domain in full (rest from reference TRBV9 and TRBJ2-1): DSGVTQTPKHLITATGQRVTLRCSPRSGDLSVYWYQQSLDQGLQFLIQYYNGEERAKGNILERFSAQQFPDLHSELNLSSLELGDSALYFCASSSRTSGGVSYNEQFFGPGTRLTVL.